Each of the 25 T cell receptor beta chains below was sequenced from the same sample in a study of blood T cell repertoires in COVID-19. Libraries were prepared by immunoSEQ multiplex PCR; TCRdb keeps only in-frame clonotypes and omits some of them. Of some 200,000 clones listed, less than 90% were seen once; the top ten hold 6% to 7%. Sample: peripheral blood. These receptors were taken from a woman aged 40 to 49 with acute or convalescent COVID-19.

The chain has TRBV5-1 and TRBJ1-3, with D possibly TRBD1 on 6 matching bases. The V gene lost 4 bases and the J gene lost 3 bases, with 14 bases spanning the gap. The CDR3 has 15 residues. Germline values: CDR1 SGHRS, CDR2 YFSETQ. The CDR3 sequence: CASSQFGQFGNTIYF. The CDR3 DNA sequence: TGCGCCAGCAGCCAGTTCGGACAGTTTGGAAACACCATATATTTT.

This clone appeared a single time. The chain employs TRBV30 and TRBJ1-1, with no clear D. CDR3 length: 14 amino acids. Germline-derived CDR1 and CDR2 are GTSNPN and SVGIG (reference sequence). Trimming cost V 0 bases and J 5 bases, with 13 bases left between them. DNA of the CDR3: TGTGCCTGGAGTGTCCTGGGGAGAAAGACTGAAGCTTTCTTT. This gives the protein CAWSVLGRKTEAFF.

This chain links TRBV12-3 or TRBV12-4 with TRBJ1-2; TRBD1 is a possible D gene (6 bases). The CDR3 totals 12 residues. Trimming took off 1 base at V and 7 bases at J, with 7 bases between the two ends. The CDR3 nucleotides are TGTGCCAGCAGTTTAGGGGGGCTTGGCTACACCTTC. Translation gives CASSLGGLGYTF.

The V gene is TRBV29-1, the J gene TRBJ1-2, with D possibly being TRBD1 (6 bases). Germline lookup yields CDR1 SQVTM and CDR2 ANQGSEA. Trimming left V 7 bases short and J 2 bases short, with 17 bases between. CDR3 length: 14 amino acids. In nucleotides, the CDR3 is TGCAGCGCACTTCAGGGGCAGGGCAACTATGGCTACACCTTC. Translated, it gives CSALQGQGNYGYTF.

This clone was picked up one time. The genes are TRBV6-4 and TRBJ1-6; D perhaps matches TRBD1 (6 bases). The CDR3 is made up of 16 amino acids. Germline lookup yields CDR1 MRHNA and CDR2 SNTAGT. V lost 6 bases and J lost 10, with 22 bases in between. In DNA form, the CDR3 reads TGTGCCAGCAGAAGGAGACAGGTTTTTCTTTGGTCACCCCTCCACTTT. Its protein product is CASRRRQVFLWSPLHF.

This chain links TRBV12-3 or TRBV12-4 with TRBJ2-5; D ambiguous. The CDR3 is 12 residues long. V was shortened by 3 bases and J by 5 bases, with 7 bases between the two germline ends. This chain's CDR3 is CASSFARETQYF. CDR3 in DNA: TGTGCCAGCAGTTTCGCCCGGGAGACCCAGTACTTC.

This clone was recorded once. This sequence joins TRBV3-1 (or the pseudogene TRBV3-2) and TRBJ2-2; D ambiguous. CDR3 length: 13 residues. Per germline, CDR1 LGHDT and CDR2 YNNKEL (reference sequence). The ends were cut back, 3 bases at V and 8 bases at J, with 10 bases in the middle. CDR3 loop: CASSHIGGGELFF. Here the CDR3 DNA reads TGTGCCAGCAGCCACATAGGCGGTGGGGAGCTGTTTTTT.

The chain joins TRBV30 to TRBJ1-4; no firm D call. This CDR3 is 14 amino acids long. Per germline, CDR1 GTSNPN and CDR2 SVGIG (reference sequence). V was cut by 2 bases and J by 8 bases, with 15 bases left in between. The CDR3 spells CAWSRERRGEKLFF. CDR3 bases: TGTGCCTGGAGTAGGGAGAGGCGTGGCGAAAAACTGTTTTTT.

The chain joins TRBV27 to TRBJ2-7, with 8 bases matching TRBD1. Germline V gives CDR1 MNHEY, CDR2 SMNVEV (reference sequence). After removal of 8 bases from V and 7 bases from J, the junction contained 10 bases not matched to a gene. The CDR3 sequence is 13 residues long. CDR3 protein: CASSRTGPEEQYF. The CDR3 coding sequence is TGTGCCAGCTCAAGGACAGGGCCGGAGGAGCAGTACTTC.

V usage is TRBV27 and J usage is TRBJ2-7; 7 bases agree with TRBD1. The germline V gene has CDR1 MNHEY and CDR2 SMNVEV (reference sequence). The CDR3 consists of 13 residues. Trimming cost V 3 bases and J 2 bases; bases outside gene matches: 1. CDR3 nucleotide sequence: TGTGCCAGCAGTTTGGGACAGACCTACGAGCAGTACTTC. Translated, it gives CASSLGQTYEQYF.

This chain connects TRBV11-2 to TRBJ2-7; D not resolved. Germline V gene lookup returns CDR1 SGHAT and CDR2 FQNNGV. The CDR3 spans 13 residues. Trimming left V 8 bases short and J 3 bases short, with 14 bases between. The CDR3 region has the DNA TGTGCCAGCGGCCTCACGAACCTCTACGAGCAGTACTTC. Amino acids: CASGLTNLYEQYF.

The gene calls are TRBV28 and TRBJ1-4, with a possible D match to TRBD1 (6 bases). CDR1 MDHEN and CDR2 SYDVKM come from the germline V gene. Trimming took off 5 bases at V and 8 bases at J, with 18 bases between the two ends. The length of the CDR3 is 15 residues. CDR3 loop: CASSDLQGGGEKLFF. The CDR3 coding sequence is TGTGCCAGCAGTGATCTACAGGGAGGGGGAGAAAAACTGTTTTTT.

The chain carries TRBV19 and TRBJ1-6; 8 bases fit TRBD1. The CDR3 consists of 16 residues. J gave up 9 bases and V 5 bases, and 12 bases lay outside the gene matches. The germline CDR1 and CDR2 sequences are LNHDA and SQIVND (reference sequence). The DNA of the CDR3 is TGTGCCAGTAGTCCTCCCCGACAGGGGTTGAGTTCACCCCTCCACTTT. Translating it yields CASSPPRQGLSSPLHF.

This clone was detected only a few times. The rearrangement joins TRBV9 to TRBJ1-1, with 11 bases identical to TRBD1. Germline CDR1 is SGDLS and CDR2 is YYNGEE. Trimming took 3 bases from V and 2 from J; bases not matched to a gene: 3. This CDR3 has 15 residues. Written as DNA, the CDR3 is TGTGCCAGCAGCGGGGGACAGGGGGGAAACACTGAAGCTTTCTTT. This codes for CASSGGQGGNTEAFF.

This clone was counted a single time. This chain joins TRBV30 and TRBJ1-2, with D possibly being TRBD1 (6 bases). Per germline, CDR1 GTSNPN and CDR2 SVGIG (reference sequence). CDR3 size: 15 residues. This CDR3 is CARRCLGGVGYGYTF. Here the CDR3 DNA reads TGTGCTCGGAGGTGCCTTGGGGGCGTGGGCTATGGCTACACCTTC.

The chain joins TRBV6-6 to TRBJ2-2, with D tentatively TRBD1 (6 bases). The CDR3 runs to 15 residues. Per the germline V gene, CDR1 is MNHNY and CDR2 is SVGAGI (reference sequence). Trimming took off 5 bases at V and 3 bases at J, with 13 bases between the two ends. This CDR3 is CASSPHDRYTGELFF. The CDR3 DNA sequence: TGTGCCAGCAGTCCCCATGACAGGTACACCGGGGAGCTGTTTTTT.

About this clone itself: This is likely a read error, given that the CDR3 carries no conserved phenylalanine or tryptophan at its end. It is unclear where the CDR3 begins or ends on the DNA, so no DNA is shown, and the CDR3 is as TCRdb lists it. The V and J genes are TRBV6-4 and TRBJ1-2; the listed D gene, TRBD1, was not tested against the DNA. From germline, CDR1 is MRHNA and CDR2 SNTAGT. The CDR3 is made up of 14 amino acids, end residues included. The CDR3 loop reads CASSDTHGGTALFL.

CDR3 DNA sequence: TGTGCCAGCAAGGCGGTTAGCTCCTACGAGCAGTACTTC. It codes for CASKAVSSYEQYF. V usage is TRBV6-5 and J usage is TRBJ2-7; D remains unclear. The V gene's germline CDR1 is MNHEY and CDR2 SVGAGI. Trimming took off 7 bases at V and 0 bases at J, with 10 bases between the two ends. The length of the CDR3 is 13 residues.

The chain links TRBV19 to TRBJ1-5, with TRBD1 matching 10 bases. Unmatched junction bases numbered 8, after V lost 3 bases and J lost 0 bases. This CDR3 is built from 18 residues. CDR1 LNHDA and CDR2 SQIVND come from the germline V gene (reference sequence). Here the CDR3 DNA reads TGTGCCAGTAGTATGACAGGGGGCGCCTTCTATAGCAATCAGCCCCAGCATTTT. It codes for CASSMTGGAFYSNQPQHF. The entire variable domain, with the rest obtained from reference TRBV19 and TRBJ1-5, is as follows: DGGITQSPKYLFRKEGQNVTLSCEQNLNHDAMYWYRQDPGQGLRLIYYSQIVNDFQKGDIAEGYSVSREKKESFPLTVTSAQKNPTAFYLCASSMTGGAFYSNQPQHFGDGTRLSIL.

This chain uses TRBV16 with TRBJ1-2, with 8 nucleotides matching TRBD1. V shed 6 bases and J 4 bases; nucleotides not matched to a gene: 7. Germline V gene sequence: CDR1 KGHSY, CDR2 FQNENV. The CDR3 extends over 14 amino acids. CDR3 DNA: TGTGCCAGCAGACCCGACAGGGGAGGCTATGGCTACACCTTC. Amino acid sequence: CASRPDRGGYGYTF.

The chain is built from TRBV7-2 and TRBJ2-3; TRBD1 agrees at 8 bases. V lost 1 base and J lost 2; bases outside the gene matches: 2. The CDR3 contains 15 residues. Germline CDR1 is SGHTA and CDR2 is FQGNSA. The CDR3 nucleotides read TGTGCCAGCAGCTTAGGGACAGGGCCCACAGATACGCAGTATTTT. Translating gives CASSLGTGPTDTQYF.

This chain uses TRBV7-2 with TRBJ1-3; TRBD1 might be the D (5 bases). There are 14 residues in the CDR3. The V end lost 3 bases, the J end lost 2 bases, and 8 bases lay between the germline ends. Germline CDR1 SGHTA, CDR2 FQGNSA. The CDR3 bases are TGTGCCAGCAGCTTTGCGGGGGCTGGAAACACCATATATTTT. Its protein product is CASSFAGAGNTIYF.

J is TRBJ1-1 and V is TRBV6-5; D may be TRBD1 (5 bases). The CDR3 loop spans 11 amino acids. Germline values: CDR1 MNHEY, CDR2 SVGAGI. V was cut by 6 bases and J by 7 bases, with 9 bases left in between. The CDR3 protein is CASRGRVEAFF. The CDR3 DNA reads TGTGCCAGCAGGGGGCGAGTTGAAGCTTTCTTT.

The rearrangement uses TRBV3-1 (or the pseudogene TRBV3-2) and TRBJ1-1, with TRBD1 as a possible D gene (5 bases). V gave up 6 bases and J gave up 4 bases, with 15 bases separating them. The CDR3 has 14 residues. The germline gives CDR1 LGHDT, CDR2 YNNKEL (reference sequence). CDR3 coding DNA: TGTGCCAGCAGTCCGGTCGGGGGGGGCACTGAAGCTTTCTTT. The encoded protein is CASSPVGGGTEAFF.

The V gene is TRBV29-1, the J gene TRBJ2-1; 11 bases map to TRBD2. V shed 0 bases and J 4 bases; nucleotides not matched to a gene: 2. The CDR3 is made up of 15 amino acids. Germline CDR1 reads SQVTM; CDR2 reads ANQGSEA. The chain's CDR3 is CSVEDRTSGYNEQFF. The CDR3 nucleotides are TGCAGCGTTGAAGATAGGACTAGCGGGTACAATGAGCAGTTCTTC.